Here is one T cell receptor (beta chain) with its context. Unmatched junction bases numbered 3, after V lost 1 base and J lost 4 bases. Germline V CDR1 and CDR2: MNHNS, SASEGT. CDR3 size: 15 residues. The method was immunoSEQ multiplex PCR; TCRdb's version includes in-frame clones alone and lacks a portion of them. The sample contains roughly 180,000 clones, about 89% of which appear only once. These data are taken from a study of T cell responses to AZD1222 COVID-19 vaccine. The origin of this receptor is an adult in good health. V is TRBV6-1 and J is TRBJ2-2; 7 bases line up with TRBD2. The sample was peripheral blood, taken on day 0 of AZD1222 vaccination. DNA of the CDR3: TGTGCCAGCAGTGAAGGGCGGGAGTTCACCGGGGAGCTGTTTTTT. Protein product: CASSEGREFTGELFF.